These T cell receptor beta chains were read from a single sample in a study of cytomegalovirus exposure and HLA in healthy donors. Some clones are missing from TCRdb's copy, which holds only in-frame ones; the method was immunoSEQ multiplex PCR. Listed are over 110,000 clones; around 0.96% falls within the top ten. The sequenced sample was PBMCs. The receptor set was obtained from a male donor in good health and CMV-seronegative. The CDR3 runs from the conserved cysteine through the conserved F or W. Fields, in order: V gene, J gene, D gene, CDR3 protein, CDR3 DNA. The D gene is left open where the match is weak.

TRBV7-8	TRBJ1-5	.	CASMKEQGQPQHF	TGTGCCAGCATGAAGGAACAGGGACAGCCCCAGCATTTT
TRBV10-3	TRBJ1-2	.	CAIRKDSNDGYTF	TGTGCCATCAGGAAGGACAGTAATGATGGCTACACCTTC
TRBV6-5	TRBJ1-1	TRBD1	CASSFDRGNTEAFF	TGTGCCAGCAGTTTCGACAGGGGGAACACTGAAGCTTTCTTT
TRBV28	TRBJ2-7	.	CASSSPPVYEQYF	TGTGCCAGCAGTTCCCCTCCGGTCTACGAGCAGTACTTC
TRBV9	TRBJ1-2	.	CASSVPTGIYGYTF	TGTGCCAGCAGCGTGCCCACAGGGATTTATGGCTACACCTTC
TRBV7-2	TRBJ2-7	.	CASSSMGVGGGYEQYF	TGTGCCAGCAGCTCCATGGGCGTGGGAGGAGGTTACGAGCAGTACTTC
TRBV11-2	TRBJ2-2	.	CASSLKGISTGELFF	TGTGCCAGCAGCTTAAAGGGGATTAGCACCGGGGAGCTGTTTTTT
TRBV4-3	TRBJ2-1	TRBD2	CASSQDLRGGALGSYNEQFF	TGCGCCAGCAGCCAAGATCTTCGCGGGGGGGCCCTCGGCTCCTACAATGAGCAGTTCTTC
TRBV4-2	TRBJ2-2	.	CASTGRGDYPNTGELFF	TGTGCCAGCACGGGCAGGGGGGATTATCCGAACACCGGGGAGCTGTTTTTT
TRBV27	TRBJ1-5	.	CASSSQVNQPQHF	TGTGCCAGCAGTTCACAGGTCAATCAGCCCCAGCATTTT
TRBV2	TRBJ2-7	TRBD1	CATKPDRALYEQYF	TGTGCCACAAAACCGGACAGGGCTCTCTACGAGCAGTACTTC
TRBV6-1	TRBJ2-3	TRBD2	CASSARGAGPGTDTQYF	TGTGCCAGCAGTGCCCGGGGAGCGGGGCCCGGCACAGATACGCAGTATTTT
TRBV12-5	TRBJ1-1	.	CASGLSTFTEAFF	TGTGCTAGTGGTTTGTCTACTTTCACTGAAGCTTTCTTT
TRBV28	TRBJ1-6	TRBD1	CASSGGWIGNSPLHF	TGTGCCAGTTCAGGGGGCTGGATCGGTAATTCACCCCTCCACTTT
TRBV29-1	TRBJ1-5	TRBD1	CSVGGQGGQPQHF	TGCAGCGTTGGGGGACAGGGGGGACAGCCCCAGCATTTT
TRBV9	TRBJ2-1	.	CASSSLWDTSYNEQFF	TGTGCCAGCAGCTCTCTGTGGGACACCTCCTACAATGAGCAGTTCTTC
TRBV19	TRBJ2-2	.	CASSIGPSAGELFF	TGTGCCAGTAGTATAGGGCCTAGCGCCGGGGAGCTGTTTTTT
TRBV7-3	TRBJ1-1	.	CASSLRAGVGTEAFF	TGTGCCAGCAGCTTAAGGGCAGGGGTTGGCACTGAAGCTTTCTTT
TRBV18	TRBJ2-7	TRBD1	CASSPGTDSTEQYF	TGTGCCAGCTCGCCCGGGACAGACTCCACTGAGCAGTACTTC
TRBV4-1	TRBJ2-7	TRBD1	CASSQGPGQGITYEQYF	TGCGCCAGCAGCCAAGGTCCGGGACAGGGGATCACCTACGAGCAGTACTTC
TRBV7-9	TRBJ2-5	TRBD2	CASLGERGNQETQYF	TGTGCCAGCTTGGGGGAGCGGGGGAACCAAGAGACCCAGTACTTC
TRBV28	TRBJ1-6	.	CASTFPGQINSPLHF	TGTGCCAGCACTTTTCCCGGACAGATTAATTCACCCCTCCACTTT
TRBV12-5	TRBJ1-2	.	CASGLVQSKKYHYGYTF	TGTGCTAGTGGTTTGGTACAGAGTAAAAAATATCACTATGGCTACACCTTC
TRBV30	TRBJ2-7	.	CAWRPLREQYF	TGTGCCTGGAGGCCCCTTCGGGAGCAGTACTTC
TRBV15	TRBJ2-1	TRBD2	CATSGAGGPNEQFF	TGTGCCACCAGCGGAGCGGGGGGGCCCAATGAGCAGTTCTTC
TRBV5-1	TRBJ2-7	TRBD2	CASSQLAGTSYEQYF	TGCGCCAGCAGCCAACTAGCGGGTACTTCCTACGAGCAGTACTTC
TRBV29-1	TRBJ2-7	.	CSAEGSEQYF	TGCAGCGCGGAGGGTTCCGAGCAGTACTTC
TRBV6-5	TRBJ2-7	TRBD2	CASSYGGRASEQYF	TGTGCCAGCAGTTACGGCGGGAGGGCCTCCGAGCAGTACTTC
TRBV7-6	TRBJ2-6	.	CASSLEPAPGANVLTF	TGTGCCAGCAGCCTGGAGCCCGCTCCCGGGGCCAACGTCCTGACTTTC
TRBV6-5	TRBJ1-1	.	CASTQGSNEAFF	TGTGCCAGCACTCAGGGGTCCAATGAAGCTTTCTTT
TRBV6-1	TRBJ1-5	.	CASTTEYQPQHF	TGTGCCAGCACGACAGAATATCAGCCCCAGCATTTT
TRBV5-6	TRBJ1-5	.	CASSNRAYQPQHF	TGTGCCAGCTCGAACAGGGCGTATCAGCCCCAGCATTTT
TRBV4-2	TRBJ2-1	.	CASSQEPYGSYNEQFF	TGTGCCAGCAGCCAAGAGCCCTACGGCTCCTACAATGAGCAGTTCTTC